These T cell receptor beta chains were read from a single sample in a study of cytomegalovirus exposure and HLA in healthy donors. Some clones are missing from TCRdb's copy, which holds only in-frame ones; the method was immunoSEQ multiplex PCR. The sample table sets out under 95,000 clones. The sequenced sample consisted of PBMCs. Receptors originate from a man aged 50 to 59 in good health and CMV-seronegative. Both conserved end residues are part of each CDR3. Each record gives: V gene, D gene, J gene, CDR3 protein, CDR3 DNA. D genes are given only for firm matches.

TRBV9	TRBD2	TRBJ2-3	CASSDTSGGGTDTQYF	TGTGCCAGCAGTGACACTAGCGGGGGAGGGACAGATACGCAGTATTTT
TRBV7-3	TRBD2	TRBJ2-3	CASSSGLAGADTQYF	TGTGCCAGCAGCTCAGGACTAGCGGGGGCAGATACGCAGTATTTT
TRBV11-3	NA	TRBJ2-7	CASSFSGRSYEQYF	TGTGCCAGCAGCTTTTCAGGGAGGTCCTACGAGCAGTACTTC
TRBV7-9	TRBD1	TRBJ2-3	CASSARQGGTDTQYF	TGTGCCAGCAGCGCCCGACAGGGGGGTACAGATACGCAGTATTTT
TRBV7-9	TRBD1	TRBJ2-3	CASSPSRGLDTQYF	TGTGCCAGCAGCCCATCGAGGGGGCTAGATACGCAGTATTTT
TRBV11-2	NA	TRBJ2-3	CASSQTTKQTDTQYF	TGTGCCAGCAGCCAAACAACAAAACAGACAGATACGCAGTATTTT
TRBV5-5	NA	TRBJ1-1	CASSLAAETYTFF	TGTGCCAGCAGCTTGGCGGCGGAGACTTATACTTTCTTT
TRBV18	TRBD1	TRBJ2-7	CASSPPGQGAYEQYF	TGTGCCAGCTCACCACCTGGACAGGGGGCTTACGAGCAGTACTTC
TRBV11-2	NA	TRBJ1-6	CASSHGINSPLHF	TGTGCCAGCAGCCACGGGATTAATTCACCCCTCCACTTT
TRBV5-3	NA	TRBJ1-6	CARSSKLWGRDSPLHF	TGTGCCAGAAGCTCTAAATTGTGGGGGAGGGATTCACCCCTCCACTTT
TRBV4-3	TRBD1	TRBJ1-4	CASSPGQGWRKTNEKLFF	TGCGCCAGCAGCCCCGGACAGGGGTGGCGAAAAACTAATGAAAAACTGTTTTTT
TRBV4-1	TRBD1	TRBJ2-7	CASSGRTGGSINEQYF	TGCGCCAGCAGCGGAAGAACAGGGGGCTCAATCAACGAGCAGTACTTC
TRBV2	TRBD2	TRBJ2-2	CASSVGLAGGPGTGELFF	TGTGCCAGCAGTGTCGGACTAGCGGGGGGGCCGGGCACCGGGGAGCTGTTTTTT
TRBV6-5	NA	TRBJ1-1	CASSYGQLNTEAFF	TGTGCCAGCAGTTACGGACAGCTGAACACTGAAGCTTTCTTT
TRBV2	TRBD1	TRBJ2-6	CASRGQGAGANVLTF	TGTGCCAGCAGAGGACAGGGAGCAGGGGCCAACGTCCTGACTTTC
TRBV5-1	TRBD1	TRBJ2-6	CASSSGQASRVLTF	TGCGCCAGCAGCTCCGGACAGGCCTCCAGGGTCCTGACTTTC
TRBV11-2	NA	TRBJ1-2	CASSYSGYGYTF	TGTGCCAGCAGCTACAGCGGTTATGGCTACACCTTC
TRBV9	TRBD2	TRBJ2-7	CASSTGTSGGGSYEQYF	TGTGCCAGCAGCACCGGGACTAGCGGGGGGGGCTCCTACGAGCAGTACTTC
TRBV4-1	NA	TRBJ1-1	CASSIYPEGNTEAFF	TGCGCCAGCAGCATCTACCCCGAGGGGAACACTGAAGCTTTCTTT
TRBV18	NA	TRBJ2-7	CASSPPIRGERYEQYF	TGTGCCAGCTCACCCCCAATCAGGGGGGAGCGGTACGAGCAGTACTTC
TRBV6-6	TRBD2	TRBJ2-3	CASSPHSGASTDTQYF	TGTGCCAGCAGCCCCCACAGCGGGGCTAGCACAGATACGCAGTATTTT
TRBV2	NA	TRBJ1-4	CASSQFRENEKLFF	TGTGCCAGCAGCCAATTCAGGGAAAATGAAAAACTGTTTTTT
TRBV19	TRBD1	TRBJ2-7	CASSRQGSSYEQYF	TGTGCCAGTAGTAGACAGGGAAGCTCCTACGAGCAGTACTTC
TRBV6-5	NA	TRBJ1-2	CASSLDRPTDYGYTF	TGTGCCAGCAGCCTCGACAGGCCAACTGACTATGGCTACACCTTC
TRBV2	NA	TRBJ1-1	CASRGQWNTEAFF	TGTGCCAGCAGAGGACAGTGGAACACTGAAGCTTTCTTT
TRBV11-3	NA	TRBJ2-1	CASSLDRRGTQFF	TGTGCCAGCAGCTTAGATCGGAGGGGTACGCAGTTCTTC
TRBV11-2	TRBD2	TRBJ2-1	CASSLDRIAGDNEQFF	TGTGCCAGCAGCTTAGATCGGATAGCGGGGGACAATGAGCAGTTCTTC
TRBV27	NA	TRBJ2-1	CASSLLGSNEQFF	TGTGCCAGCAGTTTACTGGGGAGCAATGAGCAGTTCTTC
TRBV28	NA	TRBJ1-2	CGSSGGANYGYTF	TGTGGTAGCTCCGGGGGAGCTAACTATGGCTACACCTTC
TRBV7-2	TRBD2	TRBJ2-5	CASSKSTSGGTQYF	TGTGCCAGCAGCAAGAGTACTAGCGGGGGGACCCAGTACTTC
TRBV19	TRBD1	TRBJ1-2	CASSIDETGLFGYGYTF	TGTGCCAGTAGTATAGATGAGACAGGGTTATTCGGCTATGGCTACACCTTC
TRBV25-1	NA	TRBJ2-2	CASSEYPGVAGELFF	TGTGCCAGCAGTGAATATCCAGGGGTAGCCGGGGAGCTGTTTTTT
TRBV11-1	NA	TRBJ1-4	CASSFGGVGEKLFF	TGTGCCAGCAGCTTCGGCGGGGTTGGGGAAAAACTGTTTTTT
TRBV28	TRBD1	TRBJ1-3	CASSPGQAPRFTIYF	TGTGCCAGCAGTCCCGGACAGGCGCCCCGATTCACCATATATTTT
TRBV4-3	NA	TRBJ1-5	CASSPGPVTGNNSNQPQHF	TGCGCCAGCAGCCCTGGGCCCGTTACAGGGAATAATAGCAATCAGCCCCAGCATTTT
TRBV7-2	TRBD2	TRBJ2-1	CASSHSGGTYNEQFF	TGTGCCAGCAGCCATAGCGGGGGGACCTACAATGAGCAGTTCTTC
TRBV10-3	TRBD1	TRBJ2-5	CASRSGTGGLQETQYF	TGTGCCAGCCGCTCCGGGACAGGGGGGCTCCAAGAGACCCAGTACTTC
TRBV7-9	NA	TRBJ2-7	CASSSGAYEQYF	TGTGCCAGCAGTTCAGGGGCCTACGAGCAGTACTTC
TRBV30	NA	TRBJ2-5	CAWTSQGETQYF	TGTGCCTGGACGTCACAGGGAGAGACCCAGTACTTC
TRBV7-2	NA	TRBJ2-7	CASVTTEPSYEQYF	TGTGCGAGCGTAACTACGGAACCCTCCTACGAGCAGTACTTC
TRBV5-1	TRBD1	TRBJ2-3	CASSYGQGTDTQYF	TGCGCCAGCAGCTATGGACAGGGGACAGATACGCAGTATTTT
TRBV27	TRBD1	TRBJ2-5	CASSTRTGRETQYF	TGTGCCAGCAGTACCCGGACAGGGCGAGAGACCCAGTACTTC
TRBV19	NA	TRBJ1-4	CASSIVTGATNEKLFF	TGTGCCAGTAGTATAGTAACTGGAGCAACTAATGAAAAACTGTTTTTT
TRBV5-1	TRBD1	TRBJ1-6	CASRTGQGVGSPLHF	TGCGCCAGCAGAACGGGACAGGGAGTTGGTTCACCCCTCCACTTT
TRBV18	NA	TRBJ1-3	CASSPQQGQDTIYF	TGTGCCAGCTCACCACAGCAGGGGCAGGACACCATATATTTT